This TCR beta chain originates from a study of molecular identifiers for immune sequencing clone quantification. Broader study findings: With a barcode shared among identical TCR molecules, highly expanded clone sizes could be underestimated.

A single count supports this clonotype. Its antigen is still unknown. Germline V gene data show CDR1 as MGHDK and CDR2 as SYGVNS. CDR3 length: 15 residues. Based on a CD8+CD4-CCR7+CD45RA+ profile, naive CD8 T cells were sorted. Previously described methods and listed TCR primers were used for bulk TCR libraries. Using its own MiXCR run on the PCR reads, TCRdb lists one record per CDR3 protein. In the table there are approximately 630,000 distinct CDR3 sequences, about 25% of which are singletons. Input material: naive CD8+ T cells from blood, with Jurkat cell RNA spiked in. The subset here: FACS-sorted CD8+CD4-CCR7+CD45RA+ naive T cells. The J gene is TRBJ2-7, the V gene TRBV25-1, with D unresolved. The TCR was taken from a human donor in good health. Some libraries in this study had Jurkat cell RNA spiked in. The CDR3 region is CVRSESYSYSYEQYF. The CDR3 DNA follows: TGTGTCCGCAGTGAATCCTACAGTTACTCCTACGAGCAGTACTTC.